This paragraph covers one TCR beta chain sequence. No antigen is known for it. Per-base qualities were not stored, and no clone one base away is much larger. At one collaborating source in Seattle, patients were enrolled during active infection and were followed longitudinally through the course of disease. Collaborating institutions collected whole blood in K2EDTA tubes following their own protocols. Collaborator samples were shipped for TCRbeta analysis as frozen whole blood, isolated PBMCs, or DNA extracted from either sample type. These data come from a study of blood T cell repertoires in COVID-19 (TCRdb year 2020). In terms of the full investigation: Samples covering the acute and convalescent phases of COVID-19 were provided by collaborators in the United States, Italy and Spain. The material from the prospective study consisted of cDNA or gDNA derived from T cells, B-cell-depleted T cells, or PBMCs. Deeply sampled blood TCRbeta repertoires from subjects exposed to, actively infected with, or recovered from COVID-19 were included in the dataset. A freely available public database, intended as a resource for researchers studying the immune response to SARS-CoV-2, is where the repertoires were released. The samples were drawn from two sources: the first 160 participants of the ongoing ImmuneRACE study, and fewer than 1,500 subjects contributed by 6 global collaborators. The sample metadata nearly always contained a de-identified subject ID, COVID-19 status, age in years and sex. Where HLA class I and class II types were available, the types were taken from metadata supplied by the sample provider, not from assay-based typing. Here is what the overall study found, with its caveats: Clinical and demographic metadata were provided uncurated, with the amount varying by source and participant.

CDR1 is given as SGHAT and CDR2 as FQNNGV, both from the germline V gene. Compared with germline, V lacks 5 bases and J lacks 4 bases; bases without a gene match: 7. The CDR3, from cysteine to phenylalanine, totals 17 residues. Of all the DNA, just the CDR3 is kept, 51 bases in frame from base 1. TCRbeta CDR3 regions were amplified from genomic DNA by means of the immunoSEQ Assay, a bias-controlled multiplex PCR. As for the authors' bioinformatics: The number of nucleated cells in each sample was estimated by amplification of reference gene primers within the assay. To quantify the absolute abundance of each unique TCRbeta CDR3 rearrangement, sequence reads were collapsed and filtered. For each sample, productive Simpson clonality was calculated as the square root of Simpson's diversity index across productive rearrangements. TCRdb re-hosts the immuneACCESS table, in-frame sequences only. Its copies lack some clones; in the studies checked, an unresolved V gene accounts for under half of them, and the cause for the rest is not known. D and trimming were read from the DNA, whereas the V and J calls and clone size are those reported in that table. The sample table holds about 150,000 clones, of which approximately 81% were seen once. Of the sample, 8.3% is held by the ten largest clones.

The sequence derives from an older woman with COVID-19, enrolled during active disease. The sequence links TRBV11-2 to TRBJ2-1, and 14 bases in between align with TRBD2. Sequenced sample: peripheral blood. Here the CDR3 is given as CASSPPGLAGGYNEQFF. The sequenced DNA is TGTGCCAGCAGCCCCCCCGGACTAGCGGGAGGTTACAATGAGCAGTTCTTC.